Described below is a single TCR beta chain sequence and its context. The source of the sample is a study of T cell responses to AZD1222 COVID-19 vaccine. The germline CDR1 and CDR2 sequences are MGHDK and SYGVNS. The CDR3 runs to 14 residues. The V segment lost 4 bases and the J segment 2 bases; nucleotides outside the gene matches: 4. Sequencing was performed with immunoSEQ multiplex PCR; in TCRdb, only in-frame clones are kept and a portion is missing. The sample consists of roughly 120,000 clones, about 90% of them appearing once. The specimen was peripheral blood, collected on day 0 of MenACWY control vaccination. The chain has TRBV25-1 and TRBJ1-2, with TRBD1 identical over 7 bases. The TCR was taken from an adult in good health. This CDR3 reads CASSVGQQNYGYTF. CDR3 DNA: TGTGCCAGCAGTGTGGGACAGCAAAACTATGGCTACACCTTC.